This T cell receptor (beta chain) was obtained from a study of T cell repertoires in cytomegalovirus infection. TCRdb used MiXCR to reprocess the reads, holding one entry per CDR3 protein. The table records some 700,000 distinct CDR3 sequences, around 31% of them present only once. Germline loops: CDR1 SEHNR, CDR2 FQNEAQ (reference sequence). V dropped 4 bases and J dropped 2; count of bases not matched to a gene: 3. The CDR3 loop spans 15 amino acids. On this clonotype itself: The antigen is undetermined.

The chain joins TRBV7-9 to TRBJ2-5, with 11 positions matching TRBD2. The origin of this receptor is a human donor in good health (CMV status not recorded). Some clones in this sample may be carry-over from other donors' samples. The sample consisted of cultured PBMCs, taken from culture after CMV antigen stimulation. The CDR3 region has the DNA TGTGCCAGCAGCTCGACTAGCGGGAAACAAGAGACCCAGTACTTC. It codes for CASSSTSGKQETQYF.